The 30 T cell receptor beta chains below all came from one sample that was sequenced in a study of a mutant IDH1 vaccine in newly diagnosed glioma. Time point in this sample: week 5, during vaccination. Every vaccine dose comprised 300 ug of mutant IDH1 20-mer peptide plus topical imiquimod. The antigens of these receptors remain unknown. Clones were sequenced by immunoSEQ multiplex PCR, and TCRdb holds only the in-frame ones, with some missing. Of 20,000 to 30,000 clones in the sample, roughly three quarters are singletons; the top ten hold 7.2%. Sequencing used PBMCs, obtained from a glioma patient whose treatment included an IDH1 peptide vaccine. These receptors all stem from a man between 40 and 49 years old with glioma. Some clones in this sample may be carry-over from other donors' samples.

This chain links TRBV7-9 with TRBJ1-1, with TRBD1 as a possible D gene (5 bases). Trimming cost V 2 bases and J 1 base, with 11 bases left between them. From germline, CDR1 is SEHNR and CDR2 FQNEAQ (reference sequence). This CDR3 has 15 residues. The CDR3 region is CASSLFRGRNTEAFF. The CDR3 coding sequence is TGTGCCAGCAGCTTATTTCGGGGACGGAACACTGAAGCTTTCTTT.

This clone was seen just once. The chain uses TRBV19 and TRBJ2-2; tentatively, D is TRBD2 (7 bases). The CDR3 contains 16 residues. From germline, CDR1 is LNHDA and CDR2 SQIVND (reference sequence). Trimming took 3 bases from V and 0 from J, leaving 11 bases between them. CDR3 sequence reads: CASSIGGGSNTGELFF. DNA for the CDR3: TGTGCCAGTAGTATTGGCGGGGGCTCGAACACCGGGGAGCTGTTTTTT.

DNA of the CDR3: TGTGCCAGCAGCTTGGGACCCGGGCCAAACTACGAGCAGTACTTC. This gives the protein CASSLGPGPNYEQYF. The V gene is TRBV5-4, the J gene TRBJ2-7; D ambiguous. Germline-derived CDR1 and CDR2 are SGHNT and YYREEE (reference sequence). V was pared by 0 bases and J by 3 bases, with 13 bases between. CDR3 length: 15 residues. Full variable domain (remainder filled in from reference TRBV5-4 and TRBJ2-7): ETGVTQSPTHLIKTRGQQVTLRCSSQSGHNTVSWYQQALGQGPQFIFQYYREEENGRGNFPPRFSGLQFPNYSSELNVNALELDDSALYLCASSLGPGPNYEQYFGPGTRLTVT.

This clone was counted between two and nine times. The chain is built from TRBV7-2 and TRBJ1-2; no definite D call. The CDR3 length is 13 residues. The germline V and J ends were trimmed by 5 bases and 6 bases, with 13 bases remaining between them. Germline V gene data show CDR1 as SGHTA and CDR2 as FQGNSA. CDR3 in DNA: TGTGCCAGCAGCCAATCAGGCAGTAATGGCTACACCTTC. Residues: CASSQSGSNGYTF.

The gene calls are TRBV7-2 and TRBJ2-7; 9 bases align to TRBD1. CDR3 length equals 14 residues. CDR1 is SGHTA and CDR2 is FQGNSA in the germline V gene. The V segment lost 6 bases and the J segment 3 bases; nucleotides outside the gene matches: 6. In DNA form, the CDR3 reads TGTGCCAGCAGGGATACAGGGGGCATCTACGAGCAGTACTTC. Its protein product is CASRDTGGIYEQYF.

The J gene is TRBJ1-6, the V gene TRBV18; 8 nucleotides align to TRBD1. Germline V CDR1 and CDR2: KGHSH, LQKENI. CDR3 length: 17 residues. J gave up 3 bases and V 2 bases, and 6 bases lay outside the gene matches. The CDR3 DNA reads TGTGCCAGCTCACCAACGGTAGGACAGGGCTATAATTCACCCCTCCACTTT. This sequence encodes CASSPTVGQGYNSPLHF.

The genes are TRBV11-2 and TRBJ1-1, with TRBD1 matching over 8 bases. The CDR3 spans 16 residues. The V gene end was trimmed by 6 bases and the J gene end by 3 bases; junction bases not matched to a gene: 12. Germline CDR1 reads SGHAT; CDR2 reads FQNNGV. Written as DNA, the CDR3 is TGTGCCAGCAGACCCGCCGACCAGGGGGCCCACACTGAAGCTTTCTTT. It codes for CASRPADQGAHTEAFF.

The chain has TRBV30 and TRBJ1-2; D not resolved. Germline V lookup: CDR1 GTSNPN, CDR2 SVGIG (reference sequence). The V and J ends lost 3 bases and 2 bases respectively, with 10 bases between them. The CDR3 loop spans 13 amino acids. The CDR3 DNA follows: TGTGCCTGGAGCACTGACGGAAACTATGGCTACACCTTC. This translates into CAWSTDGNYGYTF. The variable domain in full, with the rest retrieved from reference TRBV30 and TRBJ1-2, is SQTIHQWPATLVQPVGSPLSLECTVEGTSNPNLYWYRQAAGRGLQLLFYSVGIGQISSEVPQNLSASRPQDRQFILSSKKLLLSDSGFYLCAWSTDGNYGYTFGSGTRLTVV.

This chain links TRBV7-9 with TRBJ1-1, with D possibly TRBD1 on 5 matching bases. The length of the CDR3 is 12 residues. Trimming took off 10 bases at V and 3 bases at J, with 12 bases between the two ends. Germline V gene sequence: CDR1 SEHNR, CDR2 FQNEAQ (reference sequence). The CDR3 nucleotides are TGTGCCACCGCCCGGGGGTACACTGAAGCTTTCTTT. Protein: CATARGYTEAFF.

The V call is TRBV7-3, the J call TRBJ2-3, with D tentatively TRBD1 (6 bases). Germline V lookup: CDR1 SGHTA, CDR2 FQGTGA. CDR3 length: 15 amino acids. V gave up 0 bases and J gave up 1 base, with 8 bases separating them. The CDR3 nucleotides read TGTGCCAGCAGCTTAACGGGGGCGCGCACAGATACGCAGTATTTT. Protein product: CASSLTGARTDTQYF.

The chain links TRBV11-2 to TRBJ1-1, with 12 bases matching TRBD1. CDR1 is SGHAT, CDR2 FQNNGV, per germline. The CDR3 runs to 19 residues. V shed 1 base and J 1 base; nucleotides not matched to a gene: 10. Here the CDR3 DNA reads TGTGCCAGCAGCTTAGCAAAATGGGGACAGGGGGCACGGAACACTGAAGCTTTCTTT. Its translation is CASSLAKWGQGARNTEAFF.

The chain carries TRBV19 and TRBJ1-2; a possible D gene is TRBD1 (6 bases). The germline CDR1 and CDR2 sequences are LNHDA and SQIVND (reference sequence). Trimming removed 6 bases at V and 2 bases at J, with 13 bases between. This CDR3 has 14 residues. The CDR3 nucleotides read TGTGCCAGTAGCCGTCGGACAGCCAACTATGGCTACACCTTC. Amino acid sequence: CASSRRTANYGYTF. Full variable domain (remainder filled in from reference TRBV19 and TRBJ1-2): DGGITQSPKYLFRKEGQNVTLSCEQNLNHDAMYWYRQDPGQGLRLIYYSQIVNDFQKGDIAEGYSVSREKKESFPLTVTSAQKNPTAFYLCASSRRTANYGYTFGSGTRLTVV.

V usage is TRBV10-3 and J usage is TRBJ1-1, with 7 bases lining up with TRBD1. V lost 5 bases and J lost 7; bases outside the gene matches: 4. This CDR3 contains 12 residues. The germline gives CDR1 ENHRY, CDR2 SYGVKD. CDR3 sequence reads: CAISSGGDEAFF. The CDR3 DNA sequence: TGTGCCATCAGTTCAGGGGGGGATGAAGCTTTCTTT.

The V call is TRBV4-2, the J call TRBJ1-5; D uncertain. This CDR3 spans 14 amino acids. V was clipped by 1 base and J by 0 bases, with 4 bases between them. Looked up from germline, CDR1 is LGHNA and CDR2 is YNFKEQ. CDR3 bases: TGTGCCAGCAGCCAAGGGGATAGCAATCAGCCCCAGCATTTT. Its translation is CASSQGDSNQPQHF.

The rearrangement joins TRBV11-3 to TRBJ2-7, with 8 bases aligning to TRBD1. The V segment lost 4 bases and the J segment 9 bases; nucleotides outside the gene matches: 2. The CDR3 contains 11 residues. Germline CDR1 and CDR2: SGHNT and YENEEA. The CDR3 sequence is CASSSGGRQYF. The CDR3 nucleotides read TGTGCCAGCAGCTCAGGGGGCCGGCAGTACTTC. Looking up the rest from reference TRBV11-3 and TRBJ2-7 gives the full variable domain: EAGVVQSPRYKIIEKKQPVAFWCNPISGHNTLYWYLQNLGQGPELLIRYENEEAVDDSQLPKDRFSAERLKGVDSTLKIQPAELGDSAVYLCASSSGGRQYFGPGTRLTVT.

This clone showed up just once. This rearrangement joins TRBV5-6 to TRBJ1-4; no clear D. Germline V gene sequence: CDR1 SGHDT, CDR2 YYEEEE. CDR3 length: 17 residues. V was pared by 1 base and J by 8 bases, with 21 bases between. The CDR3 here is CASSLYLSGRRNEKLFF. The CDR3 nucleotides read TGTGCCAGCAGCTTGTACCTAAGTGGCAGGAGGAACGAAAAACTGTTTTTT.

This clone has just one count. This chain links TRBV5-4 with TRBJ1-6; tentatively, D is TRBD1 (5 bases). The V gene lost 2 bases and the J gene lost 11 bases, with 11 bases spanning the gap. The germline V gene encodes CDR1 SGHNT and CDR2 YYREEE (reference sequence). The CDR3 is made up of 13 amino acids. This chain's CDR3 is CASSFGGTPPLHF. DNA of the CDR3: TGTGCCAGCAGCTTCGGGGGAACGCCACCCCTCCACTTT.

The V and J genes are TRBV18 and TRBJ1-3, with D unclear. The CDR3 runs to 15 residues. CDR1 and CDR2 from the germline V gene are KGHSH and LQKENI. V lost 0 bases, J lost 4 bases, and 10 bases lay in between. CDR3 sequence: CASSPPGGRGNTIYF. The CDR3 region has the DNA TGTGCCAGCTCACCACCGGGCGGACGAGGAAACACCATATATTTT.

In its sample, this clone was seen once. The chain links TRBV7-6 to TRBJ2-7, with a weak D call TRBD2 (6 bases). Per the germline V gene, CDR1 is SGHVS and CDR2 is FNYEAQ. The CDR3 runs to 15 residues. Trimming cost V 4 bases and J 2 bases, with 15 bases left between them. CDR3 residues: CASSSGGELAYEQYF. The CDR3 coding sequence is TGTGCCAGCAGCTCGGGCGGGGAACTTGCCTACGAGCAGTACTTC.

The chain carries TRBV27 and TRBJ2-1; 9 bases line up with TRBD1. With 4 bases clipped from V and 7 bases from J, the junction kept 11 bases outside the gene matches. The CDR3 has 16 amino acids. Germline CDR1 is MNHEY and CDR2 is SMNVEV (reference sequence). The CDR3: CASSSRGQGSGNEQFF. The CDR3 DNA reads TGTGCCAGCAGTTCCCGGGGACAGGGCTCGGGGAATGAGCAGTTCTTC.

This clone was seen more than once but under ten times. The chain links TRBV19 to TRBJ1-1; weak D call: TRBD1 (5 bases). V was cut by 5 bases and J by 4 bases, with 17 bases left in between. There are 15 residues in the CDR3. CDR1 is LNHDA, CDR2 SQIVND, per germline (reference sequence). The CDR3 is CASSPQGVETTEAFF. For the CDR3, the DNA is TGTGCCAGTAGTCCCCAAGGGGTTGAAACCACTGAAGCTTTCTTT.

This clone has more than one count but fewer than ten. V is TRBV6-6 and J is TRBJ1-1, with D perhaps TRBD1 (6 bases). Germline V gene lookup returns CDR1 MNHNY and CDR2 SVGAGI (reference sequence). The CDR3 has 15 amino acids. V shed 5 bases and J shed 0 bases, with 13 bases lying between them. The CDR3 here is CASSKYRDVNTEAFF. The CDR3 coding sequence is TGTGCCAGCAGTAAATACAGGGACGTGAACACTGAAGCTTTCTTT.

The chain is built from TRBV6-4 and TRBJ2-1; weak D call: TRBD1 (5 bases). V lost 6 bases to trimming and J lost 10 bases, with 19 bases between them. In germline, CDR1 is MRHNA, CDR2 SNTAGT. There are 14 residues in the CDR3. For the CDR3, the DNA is TGTGCCAGCAGACTCTCCCCCAGGGTTCGGGAGCAGTTCTTC. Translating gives CASRLSPRVREQFF.

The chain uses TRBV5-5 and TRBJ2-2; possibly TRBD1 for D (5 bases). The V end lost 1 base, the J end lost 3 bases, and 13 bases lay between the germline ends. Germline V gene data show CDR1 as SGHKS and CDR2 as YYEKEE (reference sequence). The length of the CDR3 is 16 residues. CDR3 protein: CASSLLGSRDTGELFF. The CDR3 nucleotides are TGTGCCAGCAGCTTGCTGGGCTCCAGGGACACCGGGGAGCTGTTTTTT.

CDR3 in DNA: TGTGCCAGCAGTTCCCACCTAGCGGGGGAACGGGAGACCCAGTACTTC. Encoded protein: CASSSHLAGERETQYF. V usage is TRBV27 and J usage is TRBJ2-5; 10 nucleotides line up with TRBD2. The CDR3 spans 16 residues. Trimming removed 4 bases from V and 5 bases from J; junction bases left unmatched: 10. Germline loops: CDR1 MNHEY, CDR2 SMNVEV (reference sequence).

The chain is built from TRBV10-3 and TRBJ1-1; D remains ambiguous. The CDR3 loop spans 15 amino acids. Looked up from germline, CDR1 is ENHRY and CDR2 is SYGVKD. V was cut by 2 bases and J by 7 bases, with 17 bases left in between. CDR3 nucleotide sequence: TGTGCCATCAGTGAGGCCGGCGGCAGGAGGAATGAAGCTTTCTTT. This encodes CAISEAGGRRNEAFF.

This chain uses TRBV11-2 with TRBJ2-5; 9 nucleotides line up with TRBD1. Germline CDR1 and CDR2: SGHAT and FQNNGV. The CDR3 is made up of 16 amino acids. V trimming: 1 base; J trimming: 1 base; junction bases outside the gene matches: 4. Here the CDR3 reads CASSLGPGQGQETQYF. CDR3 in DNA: TGTGCCAGCAGCTTAGGGCCGGGACAGGGCCAAGAGACCCAGTACTTC.

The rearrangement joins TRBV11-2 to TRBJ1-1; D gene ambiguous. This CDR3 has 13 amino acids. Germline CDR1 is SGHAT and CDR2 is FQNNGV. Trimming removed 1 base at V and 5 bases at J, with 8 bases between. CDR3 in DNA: TGTGCCAGCAGCTTAGTCGTGGGGACTGAAGCTTTCTTT. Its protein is CASSLVVGTEAFF.

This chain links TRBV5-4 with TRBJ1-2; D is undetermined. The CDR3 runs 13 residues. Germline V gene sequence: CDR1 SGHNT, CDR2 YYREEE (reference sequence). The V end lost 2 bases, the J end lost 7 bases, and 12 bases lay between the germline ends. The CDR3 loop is CASSFGVLSGYTF. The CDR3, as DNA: TGTGCCAGCAGCTTTGGAGTACTCAGTGGCTACACCTTC.

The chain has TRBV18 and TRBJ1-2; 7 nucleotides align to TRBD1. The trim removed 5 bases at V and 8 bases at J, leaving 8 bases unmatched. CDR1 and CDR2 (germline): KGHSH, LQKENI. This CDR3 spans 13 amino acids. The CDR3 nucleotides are TGTGCCAGCTCATCAAGGGGGCAGGAGGGCTACACCTTC. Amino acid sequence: CASSSRGQEGYTF.